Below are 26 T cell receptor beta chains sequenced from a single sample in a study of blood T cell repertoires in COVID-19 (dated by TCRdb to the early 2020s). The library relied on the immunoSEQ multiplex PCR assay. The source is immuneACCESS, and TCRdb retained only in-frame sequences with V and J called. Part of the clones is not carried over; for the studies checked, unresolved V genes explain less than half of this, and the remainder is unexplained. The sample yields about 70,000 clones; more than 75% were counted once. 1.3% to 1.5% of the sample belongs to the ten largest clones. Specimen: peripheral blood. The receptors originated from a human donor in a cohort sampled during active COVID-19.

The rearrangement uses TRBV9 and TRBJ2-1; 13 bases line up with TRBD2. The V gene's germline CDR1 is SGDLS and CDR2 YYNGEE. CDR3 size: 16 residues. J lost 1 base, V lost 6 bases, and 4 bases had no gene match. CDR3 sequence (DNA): TGTGCCAGCACCAGGACTAGCGGGAGATCCTACAATGAGCAGTTCTTC. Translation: CASTRTSGRSYNEQFF.

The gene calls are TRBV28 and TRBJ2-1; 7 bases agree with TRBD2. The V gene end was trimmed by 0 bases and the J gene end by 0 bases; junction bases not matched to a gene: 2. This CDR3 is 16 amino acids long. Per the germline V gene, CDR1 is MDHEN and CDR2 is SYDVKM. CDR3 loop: CASSLWLAASYNEQFF. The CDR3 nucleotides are TGTGCCAGCAGTTTATGGCTAGCGGCCTCCTACAATGAGCAGTTCTTC.

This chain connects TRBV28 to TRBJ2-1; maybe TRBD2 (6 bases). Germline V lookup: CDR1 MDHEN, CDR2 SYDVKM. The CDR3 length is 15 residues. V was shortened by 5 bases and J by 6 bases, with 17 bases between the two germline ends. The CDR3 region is CASSTPGSRTNEQFF. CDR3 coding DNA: TGTGCCAGCAGTACCCCCGGGAGTAGGACCAATGAGCAGTTCTTC.

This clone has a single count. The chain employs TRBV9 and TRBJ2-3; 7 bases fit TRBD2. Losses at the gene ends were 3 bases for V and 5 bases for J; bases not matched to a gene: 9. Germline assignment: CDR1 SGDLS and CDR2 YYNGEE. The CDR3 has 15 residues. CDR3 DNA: TGTGCCAGCAGCGCCGCGGGGGTCTATGGAGATACGCAGTATTTT. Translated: CASSAAGVYGDTQYF.

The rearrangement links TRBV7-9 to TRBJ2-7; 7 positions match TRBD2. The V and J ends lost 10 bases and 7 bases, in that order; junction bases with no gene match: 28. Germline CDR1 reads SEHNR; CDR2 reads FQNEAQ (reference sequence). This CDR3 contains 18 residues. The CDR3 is CAIDVRGGGRGSWREQYF. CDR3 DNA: TGTGCCATCGACGTCCGCGGAGGCGGGAGAGGGTCCTGGCGGGAGCAGTACTTC.

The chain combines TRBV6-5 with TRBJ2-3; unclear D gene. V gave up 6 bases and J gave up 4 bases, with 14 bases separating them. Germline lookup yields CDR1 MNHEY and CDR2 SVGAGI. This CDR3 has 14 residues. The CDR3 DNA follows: TGTGCCAGCAGACTTCGTTCCGCGGCAGATACGCAGTATTTT. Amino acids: CASRLRSAADTQYF.

The CDR3 coding sequence is TGTGCCAGTAGTGGGAGAGGACTAGCGGGATTTCATCAGGATGAGCAGTTCTTC. This translates into CASSGRGLAGFHQDEQFF. The chain joins TRBV19 to TRBJ2-1; 12 nucleotides align to TRBD2. The CDR3 extends over 18 amino acids. Per the germline V gene, CDR1 is LNHDA and CDR2 is SQIVND (reference sequence). After removal of 5 bases from V and 8 bases from J, the junction contained 16 bases not matched to a gene.

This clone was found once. The CDR3 nucleotides read TGTGCCAGCTCACCGCTGGGAGGCCTCCGCAATGAAAAACTGTTTTTT. Translated: CASSPLGGLRNEKLFF. The chain uses TRBV18 and TRBJ1-4; D call uncertain. This CDR3 is 16 amino acids long. From germline, CDR1 is KGHSH and CDR2 LQKENI. Trimming took off 3 bases at V and 5 bases at J, with 16 bases between the two ends.

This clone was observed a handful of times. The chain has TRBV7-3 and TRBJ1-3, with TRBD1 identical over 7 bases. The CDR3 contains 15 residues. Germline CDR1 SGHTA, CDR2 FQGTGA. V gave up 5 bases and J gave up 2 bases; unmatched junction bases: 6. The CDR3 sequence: CASSPGGGPGNTIYF. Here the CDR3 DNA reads TGTGCCAGCAGCCCGGGAGGGGGCCCTGGAAACACCATATATTTT.

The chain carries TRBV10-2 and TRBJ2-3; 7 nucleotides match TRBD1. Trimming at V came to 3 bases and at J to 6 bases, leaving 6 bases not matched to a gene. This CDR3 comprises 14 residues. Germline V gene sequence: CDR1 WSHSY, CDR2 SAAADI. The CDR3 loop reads CASSENRGGDTQYF. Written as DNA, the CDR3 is TGCGCCAGCAGTGAAAACAGGGGTGGCGATACGCAGTATTTT.

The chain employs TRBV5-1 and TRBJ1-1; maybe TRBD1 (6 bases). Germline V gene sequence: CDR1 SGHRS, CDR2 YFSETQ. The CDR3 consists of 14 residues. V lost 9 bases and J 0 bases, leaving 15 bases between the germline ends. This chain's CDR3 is CATRGGDLNTEAFF. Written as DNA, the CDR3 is TGCGCCACCAGGGGAGGGGATCTGAACACTGAAGCTTTCTTT.

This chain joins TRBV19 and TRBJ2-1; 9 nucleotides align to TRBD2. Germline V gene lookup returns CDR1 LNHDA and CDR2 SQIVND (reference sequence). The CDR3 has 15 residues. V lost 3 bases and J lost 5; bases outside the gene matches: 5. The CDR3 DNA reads TGTGCCAGTAGTATCCTGGCTAGCGGGAACAATGAGCAGTTCTTC. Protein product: CASSILASGNNEQFF.

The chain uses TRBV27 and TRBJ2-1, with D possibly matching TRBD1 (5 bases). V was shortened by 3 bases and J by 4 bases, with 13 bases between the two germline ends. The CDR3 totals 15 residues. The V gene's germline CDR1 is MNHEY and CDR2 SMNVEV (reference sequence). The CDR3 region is CASSFSGQTYNEQFF. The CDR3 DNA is TGTGCCAGCAGTTTTTCAGGACAAACTTACAATGAGCAGTTCTTC.

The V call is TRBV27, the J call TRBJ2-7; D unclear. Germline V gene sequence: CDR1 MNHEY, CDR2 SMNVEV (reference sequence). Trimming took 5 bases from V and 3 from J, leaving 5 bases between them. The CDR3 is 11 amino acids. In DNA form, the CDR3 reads TGTGCCAGCAGTCCAAACTACGAGCAGTACGTC. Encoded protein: CASSPNYEQYV.

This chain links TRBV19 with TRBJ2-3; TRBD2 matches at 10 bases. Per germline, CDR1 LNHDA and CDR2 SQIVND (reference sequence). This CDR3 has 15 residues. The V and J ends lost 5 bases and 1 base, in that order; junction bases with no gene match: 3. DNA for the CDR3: TGTGCCAGTAGTCCCCTAGCGGGGGGCACAGATACGCAGTATTTT. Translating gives CASSPLAGGTDTQYF.

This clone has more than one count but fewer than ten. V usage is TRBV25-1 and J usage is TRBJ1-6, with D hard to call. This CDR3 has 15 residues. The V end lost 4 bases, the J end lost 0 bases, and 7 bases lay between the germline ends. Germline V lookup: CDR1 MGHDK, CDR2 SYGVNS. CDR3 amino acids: CASSGTPSYNSPLHF. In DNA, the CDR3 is TGTGCCAGCAGTGGAACACCCTCCTATAATTCACCCCTCCACTTT.

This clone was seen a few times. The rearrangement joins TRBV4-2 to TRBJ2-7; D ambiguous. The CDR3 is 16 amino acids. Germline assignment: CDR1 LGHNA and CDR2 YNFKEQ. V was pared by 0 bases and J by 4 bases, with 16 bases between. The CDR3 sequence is CASSQDRRLEVYEQYF. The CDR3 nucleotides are TGTGCCAGCAGCCAAGATCGGAGACTCGAGGTTTACGAGCAGTACTTC.

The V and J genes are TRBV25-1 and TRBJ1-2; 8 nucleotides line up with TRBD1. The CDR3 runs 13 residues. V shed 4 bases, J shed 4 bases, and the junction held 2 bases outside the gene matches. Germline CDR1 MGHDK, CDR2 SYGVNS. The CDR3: CASSGQGPYGYTF. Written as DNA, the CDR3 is TGTGCCAGCAGTGGACAGGGGCCCTATGGCTACACCTTC.

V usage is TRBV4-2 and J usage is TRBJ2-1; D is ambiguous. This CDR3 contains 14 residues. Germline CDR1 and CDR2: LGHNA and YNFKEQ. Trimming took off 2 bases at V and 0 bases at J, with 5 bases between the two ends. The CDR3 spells CASSQPGSYNEQFF. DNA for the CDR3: TGTGCCAGCAGCCAACCAGGCTCCTACAATGAGCAGTTCTTC.

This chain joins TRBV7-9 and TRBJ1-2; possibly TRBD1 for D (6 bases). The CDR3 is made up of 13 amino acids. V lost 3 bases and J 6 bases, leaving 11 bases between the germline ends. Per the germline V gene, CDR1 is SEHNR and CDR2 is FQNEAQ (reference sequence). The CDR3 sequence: CASSFEQGNGYTF. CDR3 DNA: TGTGCCAGCAGCTTCGAACAGGGTAATGGCTACACCTTC.

The CDR3 nucleotides are TGCAGCGTTGTTAGCTCGCCGCTAGCTTTCTTT. Amino acid sequence: CSVVSSPLAFF. This chain links TRBV29-1 with TRBJ1-1; no reliable D call. V lost 4 bases and J 10 bases, leaving 13 bases between the germline ends. CDR3 length: 11 residues. Germline V gene lookup returns CDR1 SQVTM and CDR2 ANQGSEA.

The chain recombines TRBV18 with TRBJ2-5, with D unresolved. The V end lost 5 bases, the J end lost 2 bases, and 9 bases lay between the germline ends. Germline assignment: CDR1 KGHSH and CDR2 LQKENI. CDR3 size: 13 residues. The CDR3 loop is CASSISGQETQYF. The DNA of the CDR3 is TGTGCCAGCTCAATATCAGGACAAGAGACCCAGTACTTC.

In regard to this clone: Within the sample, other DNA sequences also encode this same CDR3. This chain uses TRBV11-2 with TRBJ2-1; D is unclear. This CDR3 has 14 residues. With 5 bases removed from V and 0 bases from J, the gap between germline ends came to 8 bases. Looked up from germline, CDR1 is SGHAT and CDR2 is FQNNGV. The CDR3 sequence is CASSLSSSYNEQFF. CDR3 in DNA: TGTGCCAGCAGCCTCTCGTCCTCCTACAATGAGCAGTTCTTC.

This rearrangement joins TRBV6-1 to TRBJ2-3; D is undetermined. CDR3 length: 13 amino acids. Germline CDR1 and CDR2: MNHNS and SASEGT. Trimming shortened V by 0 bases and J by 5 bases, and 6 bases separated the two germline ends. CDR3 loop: CASSEARGDTQYF. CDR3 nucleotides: TGTGCCAGCAGTGAAGCGAGAGGAGATACGCAGTATTTT.

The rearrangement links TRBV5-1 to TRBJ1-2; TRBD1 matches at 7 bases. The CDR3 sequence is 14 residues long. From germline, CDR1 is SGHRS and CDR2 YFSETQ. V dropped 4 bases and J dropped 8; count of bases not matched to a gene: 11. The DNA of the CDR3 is TGCGCCAGCAGCCAATCCGACAGGGTAGGCGGCTACACCTTC. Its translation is CASSQSDRVGGYTF.

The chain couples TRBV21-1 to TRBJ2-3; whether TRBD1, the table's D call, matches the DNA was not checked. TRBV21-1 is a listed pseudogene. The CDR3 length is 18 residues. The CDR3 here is CASSKSPPDRGSTDTQYF. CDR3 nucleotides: TGTGCCAGCAGCAAAAGCCCTCCGGACAGGGGGAGCACAGATACGCAGTATTTT.